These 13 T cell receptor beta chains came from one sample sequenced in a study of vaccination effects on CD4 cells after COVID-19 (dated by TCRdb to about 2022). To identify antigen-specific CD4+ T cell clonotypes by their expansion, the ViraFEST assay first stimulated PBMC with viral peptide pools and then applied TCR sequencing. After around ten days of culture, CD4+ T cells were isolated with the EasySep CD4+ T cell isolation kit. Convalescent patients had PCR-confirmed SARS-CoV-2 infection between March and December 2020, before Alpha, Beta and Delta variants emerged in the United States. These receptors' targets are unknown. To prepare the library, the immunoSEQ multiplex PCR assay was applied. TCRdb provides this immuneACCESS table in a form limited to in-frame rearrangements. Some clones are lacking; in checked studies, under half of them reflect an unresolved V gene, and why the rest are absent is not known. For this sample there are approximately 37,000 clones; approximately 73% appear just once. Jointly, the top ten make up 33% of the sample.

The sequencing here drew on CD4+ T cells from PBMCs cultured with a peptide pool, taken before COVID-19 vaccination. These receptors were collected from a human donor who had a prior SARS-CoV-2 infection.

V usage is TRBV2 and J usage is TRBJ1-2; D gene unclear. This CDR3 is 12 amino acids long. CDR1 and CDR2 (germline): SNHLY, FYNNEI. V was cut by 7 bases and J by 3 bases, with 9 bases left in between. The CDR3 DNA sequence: TGTGCCAGCATAGCAGAGCACTATGGCTACACCTTC. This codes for CASIAEHYGYTF.

Here the CDR3 reads CASSLEGSDHPSGNTIYF. The CDR3 DNA is TGTGCCAGCAGTTTAGAGGGCTCCGATCATCCTTCTGGAAACACCATATATTTT. V gene TRBV28 combines with J gene TRBJ1-3, with D unresolved. V was cut by 2 bases and J by 1 base, with 18 bases left in between. Germline CDR1 and CDR2: MDHEN and SYDVKM. The CDR3 is 18 residues long.

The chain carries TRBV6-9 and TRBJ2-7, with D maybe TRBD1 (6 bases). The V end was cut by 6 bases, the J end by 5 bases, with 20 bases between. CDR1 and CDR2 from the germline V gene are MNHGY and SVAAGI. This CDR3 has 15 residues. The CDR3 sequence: CASSRMMGARHEQYF. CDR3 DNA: TGTGCCAGCAGCCGAATGATGGGGGCGCGACACGAGCAGTACTTC.

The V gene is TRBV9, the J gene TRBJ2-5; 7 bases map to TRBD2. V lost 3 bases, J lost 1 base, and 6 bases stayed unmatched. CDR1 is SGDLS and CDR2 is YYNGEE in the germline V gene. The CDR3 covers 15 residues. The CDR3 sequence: CASSAGTIPQETQYF. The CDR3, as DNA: TGTGCCAGCAGCGCCGGGACTATCCCCCAAGAGACCCAGTACTTC.

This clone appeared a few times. The CDR3 DNA reads as TGTGCCATAAGCGAGGACAGGCTGACCGGGGAGCTGTTTTTT. It specifies CAISEDRLTGELFF. The chain links TRBV10-3 to TRBJ2-2; 7 bases agree with TRBD1. Germline CDR1 reads ENHRY; CDR2 reads SYGVKD. This CDR3 is 14 amino acids long. V gave up 9 bases and J gave up 5 bases; unmatched junction bases: 9.

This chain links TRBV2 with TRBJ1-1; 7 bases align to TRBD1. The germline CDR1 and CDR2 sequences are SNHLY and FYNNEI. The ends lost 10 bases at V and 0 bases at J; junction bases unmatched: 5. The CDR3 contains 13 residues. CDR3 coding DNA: TGTGCCACCCAGGGACAGATGAACACTGAAGCTTTCTTT. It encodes CATQGQMNTEAFF.

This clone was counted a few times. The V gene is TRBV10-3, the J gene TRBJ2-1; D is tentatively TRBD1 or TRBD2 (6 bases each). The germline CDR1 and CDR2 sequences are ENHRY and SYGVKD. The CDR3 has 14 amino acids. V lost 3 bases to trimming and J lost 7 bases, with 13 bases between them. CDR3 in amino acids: CAISERGRKNEQFF. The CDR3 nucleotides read TGTGCCATCAGTGAACGGGGGCGCAAGAATGAGCAGTTCTTC.

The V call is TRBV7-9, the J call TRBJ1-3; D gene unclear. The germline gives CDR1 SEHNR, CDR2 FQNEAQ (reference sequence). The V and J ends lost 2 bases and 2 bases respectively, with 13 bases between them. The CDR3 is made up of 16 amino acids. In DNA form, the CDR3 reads TGTGCCAGCAGCTTATGGGTCGGAAGTCCTGGAAACACCATATATTTT. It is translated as CASSLWVGSPGNTIYF.

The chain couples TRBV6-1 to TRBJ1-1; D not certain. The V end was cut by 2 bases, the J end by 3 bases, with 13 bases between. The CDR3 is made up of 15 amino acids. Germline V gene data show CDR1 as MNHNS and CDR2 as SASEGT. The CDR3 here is CASSEKGSLYTEAFF. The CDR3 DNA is TGTGCCAGCAGTGAAAAGGGCAGCTTGTACACTGAAGCTTTCTTT.

CDR3 sequence reads: CASSPSGSGYNEQFF. CDR3 nucleotides: TGTGCCAGCAGCCCTAGCGGGAGTGGCTACAATGAGCAGTTCTTC. The chain couples TRBV7-3 to TRBJ2-1; TRBD2 agrees at 10 bases. J was trimmed by 3 bases and V by 5 bases; bases with no gene match: 4. The CDR3 is made up of 15 amino acids. CDR1 and CDR2 (germline): SGHTA, FQGTGA.

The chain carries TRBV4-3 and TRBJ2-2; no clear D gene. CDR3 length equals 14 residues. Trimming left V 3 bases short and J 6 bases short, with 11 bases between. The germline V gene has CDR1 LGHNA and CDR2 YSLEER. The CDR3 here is CASSQALSPGELFF. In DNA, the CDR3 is TGCGCCAGCAGCCAGGCACTGTCCCCCGGGGAGCTGTTTTTT.

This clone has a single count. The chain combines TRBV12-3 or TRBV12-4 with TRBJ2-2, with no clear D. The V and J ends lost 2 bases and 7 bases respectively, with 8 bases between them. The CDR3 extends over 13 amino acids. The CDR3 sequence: CASSLQDFGELFF. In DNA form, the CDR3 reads TGTGCCAGCAGTTTACAGGATTTCGGGGAGCTGTTTTTT.

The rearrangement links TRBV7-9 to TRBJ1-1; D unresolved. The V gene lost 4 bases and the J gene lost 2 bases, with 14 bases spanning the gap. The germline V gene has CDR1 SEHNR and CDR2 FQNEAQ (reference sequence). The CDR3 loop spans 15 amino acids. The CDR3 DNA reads TGTGCCAGCAGCTCGCATAGTCGTCAAAACACTGAAGCTTTCTTT. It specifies CASSSHSRQNTEAFF.